The 3 T cell receptor beta chains below come from one sample, sequenced in a study of blood T cell repertoires in COVID-19. Clones were sequenced by immunoSEQ multiplex PCR, and TCRdb holds only the in-frame ones, with some missing. The sample gives roughly 140,000 clones, 80% to 90% of which show up once; 2.5% to 4% is in the top ten. The sample was peripheral blood. Receptors originate from a man in his sixties or seventies with acute or convalescent COVID-19.

The chain combines TRBV11-1 with TRBJ2-7, with D possibly being TRBD1 (5 bases). Germline V CDR1 and CDR2: SGHAT, FQDESV (reference sequence). Trimming removed 5 bases from V and 0 bases from J, with 11 bases in between. The length of the CDR3 is 14 residues. The DNA of the CDR3 is TGTGCCAGCAGCAGACAGCCGCCCTCCTACGAGCAGTACTTC. Translation gives CASSRQPPSYEQYF.

The rearrangement joins TRBV7-9 to TRBJ2-7, with 10 bases aligning to TRBD1. Germline lookup yields CDR1 SEHNR and CDR2 FQNEAQ (reference sequence). The CDR3 contains 14 residues. The V and J ends lost 5 bases and 4 bases, in that order; junction bases with no gene match: 5. The CDR3 sequence: CASSPGTGAYEQYF. The CDR3, as DNA: TGTGCCAGCAGCCCCGGGACAGGGGCGTACGAGCAGTACTTC.

The CDR3 region has the DNA TGCGCCAGCAGCATAGAGACAGGGTCCACCGGGGAGCTGTTTTTT. The encoded protein is CASSIETGSTGELFF. The chain uses TRBV5-1 and TRBJ2-2; TRBD1 matches 7 bases. The germline CDR1 and CDR2 sequences are SGHRS and YFSETQ. J gave up 4 bases and V 4 bases, and 7 bases lay outside the gene matches. There are 15 residues in the CDR3. The full variable domain, completed using reference TRBV5-1 and TRBJ2-2, is KAGVTQTPRYLIKTRGQQVTLSCSPISGHRSVSWYQQTPGQGLQFLFEYFSETQRNKGNFPGRFSGRQFSNSRSEMNVSTLELGDSALYLCASSIETGSTGELFFGEGSRLTVL.